The clone carrying this TCR beta chain was seen a handful of times. This record comes from a study of T-cell reconstitution after alpha-beta-depleted transplantation in children. Preparing the TCRbeta library involved the use of unique molecular identifiers. TCRdb independently ran MiXCR on the PCR reads; one entry per CDR3 protein. The profile shows 250,000 to 300,000 distinct CDR3 sequences, 9.5% to 10% of them singletons. The sequencing here drew on PBMCs from the stem cell graft donor, taken from the stem cell graft. This sequence was found in a human donor who donated a stem cell graft to a child with SCID.

The CDR3 protein is CSGLAVDRLRDGNYGYTF. The DNA for the CDR3 is TGCAGCGGCCTGGCTGTCGACAGGCTCCGTGACGGGAACTATGGCTACACCTTC. The V gene is TRBV29-1, the J gene TRBJ1-2; maybe TRBD1 (6 bases). This CDR3 spans 18 amino acids. V lost 7 bases and J lost 2, with 29 bases in between. CDR1 SQVTM and CDR2 ANQGSEA come from the germline V gene.